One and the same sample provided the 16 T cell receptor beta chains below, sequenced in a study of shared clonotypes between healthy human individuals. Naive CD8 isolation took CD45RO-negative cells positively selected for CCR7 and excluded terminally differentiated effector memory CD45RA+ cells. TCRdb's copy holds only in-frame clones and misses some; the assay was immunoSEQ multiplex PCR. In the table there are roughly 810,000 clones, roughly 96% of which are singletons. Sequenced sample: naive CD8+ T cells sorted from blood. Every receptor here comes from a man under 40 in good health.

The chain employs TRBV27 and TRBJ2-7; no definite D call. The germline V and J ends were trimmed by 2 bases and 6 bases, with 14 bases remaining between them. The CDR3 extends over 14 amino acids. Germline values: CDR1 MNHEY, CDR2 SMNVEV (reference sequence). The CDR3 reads CASSLKELIGEQYF. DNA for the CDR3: TGTGCCAGCAGTTTAAAGGAGCTCATCGGCGAGCAGTACTTC.

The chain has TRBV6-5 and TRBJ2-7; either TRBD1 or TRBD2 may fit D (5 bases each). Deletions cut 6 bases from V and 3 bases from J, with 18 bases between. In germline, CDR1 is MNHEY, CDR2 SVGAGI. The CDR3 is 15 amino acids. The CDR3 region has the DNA TGTGCCAGCAGCCCCAACGAGGGGCGATACTACGAGCAGTACTTC. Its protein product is CASSPNEGRYYEQYF.

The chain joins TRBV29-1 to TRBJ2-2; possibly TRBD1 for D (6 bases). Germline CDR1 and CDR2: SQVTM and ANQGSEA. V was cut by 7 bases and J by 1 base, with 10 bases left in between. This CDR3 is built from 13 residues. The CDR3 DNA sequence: TGCAGCGGCCTGGGACAGAACACCGGGGAGCTGTTTTTT. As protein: CSGLGQNTGELFF.

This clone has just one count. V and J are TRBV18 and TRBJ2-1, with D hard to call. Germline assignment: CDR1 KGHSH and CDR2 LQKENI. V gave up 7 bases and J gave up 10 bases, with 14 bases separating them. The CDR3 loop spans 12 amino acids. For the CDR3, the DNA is TGTGCCAGCTTGATAGGAGTTGGGGAGCAGTTCTTC. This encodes CASLIGVGEQFF.

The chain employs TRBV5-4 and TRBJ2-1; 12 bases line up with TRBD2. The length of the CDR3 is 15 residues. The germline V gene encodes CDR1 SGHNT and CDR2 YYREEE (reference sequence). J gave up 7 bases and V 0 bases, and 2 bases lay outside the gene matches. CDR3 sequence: CASSLGLAGANEQFF. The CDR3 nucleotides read TGTGCCAGCAGCTTGGGACTAGCGGGAGCGAATGAGCAGTTCTTC.

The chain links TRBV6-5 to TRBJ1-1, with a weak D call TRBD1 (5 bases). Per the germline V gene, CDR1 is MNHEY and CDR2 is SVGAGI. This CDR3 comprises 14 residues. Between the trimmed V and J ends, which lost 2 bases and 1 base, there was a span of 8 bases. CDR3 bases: TGTGCCAGCAGTTACGGTGGGGGGAACACTGAAGCTTTCTTT. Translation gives CASSYGGGNTEAFF.

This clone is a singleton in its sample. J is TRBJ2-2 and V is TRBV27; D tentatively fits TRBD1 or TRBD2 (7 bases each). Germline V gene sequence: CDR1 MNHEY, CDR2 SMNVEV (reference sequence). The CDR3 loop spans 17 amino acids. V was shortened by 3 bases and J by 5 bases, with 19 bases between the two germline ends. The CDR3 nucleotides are TGTGCCAGCAGTTTTCGCCCAGGGGGGGCCCCGACCGGGGAGCTGTTTTTT. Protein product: CASSFRPGGAPTGELFF.

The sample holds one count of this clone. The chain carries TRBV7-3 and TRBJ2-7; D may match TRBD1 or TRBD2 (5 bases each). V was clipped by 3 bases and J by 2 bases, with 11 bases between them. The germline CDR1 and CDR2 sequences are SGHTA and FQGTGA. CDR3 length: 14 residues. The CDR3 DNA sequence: TGTGCCAGCAGCTTGGGACGGGGTCCCTACGAGCAGTACTTC. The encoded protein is CASSLGRGPYEQYF.

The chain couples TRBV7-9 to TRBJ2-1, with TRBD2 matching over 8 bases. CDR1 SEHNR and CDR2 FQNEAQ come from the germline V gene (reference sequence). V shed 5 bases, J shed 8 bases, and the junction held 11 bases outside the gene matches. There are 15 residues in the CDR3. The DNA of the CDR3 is TGTGCCAGCAGCCAAGCCGGGACTAGTTTCGATGAGCAGTTCTTC. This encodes CASSQAGTSFDEQFF. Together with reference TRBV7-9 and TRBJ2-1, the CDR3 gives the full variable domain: DTGVSQNPRHKITKRGQNVTFRCDPISEHNRLYWYRQTLGQGPEFLTYFQNEAQLEKSRLLSDRFSAERPKGSFSTLEIQRTEQGDSAMYLCASSQAGTSFDEQFFGPGTRLTVL.

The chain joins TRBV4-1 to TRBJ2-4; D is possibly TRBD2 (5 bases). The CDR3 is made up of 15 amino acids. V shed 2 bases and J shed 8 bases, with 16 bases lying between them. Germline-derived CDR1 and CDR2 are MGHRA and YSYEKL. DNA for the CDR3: TGCGCCAGCAGCCAAAATGTCCGAGGGAGCGACATTCAGTACTTC. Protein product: CASSQNVRGSDIQYF.

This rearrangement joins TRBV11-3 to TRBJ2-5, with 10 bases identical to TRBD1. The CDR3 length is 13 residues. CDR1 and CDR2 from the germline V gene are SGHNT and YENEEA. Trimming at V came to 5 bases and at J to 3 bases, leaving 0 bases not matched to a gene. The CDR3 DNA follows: TGTGCCAGCAGCGGACAGGGGGAAGAGACCCAGTACTTC. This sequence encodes CASSGQGEETQYF.

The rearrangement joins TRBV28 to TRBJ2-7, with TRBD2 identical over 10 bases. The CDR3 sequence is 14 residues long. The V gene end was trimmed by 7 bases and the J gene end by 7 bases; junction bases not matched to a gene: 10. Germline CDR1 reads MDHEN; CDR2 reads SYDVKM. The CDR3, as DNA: TGTGCCAGCAACCAAGCGGGAGGGTTTTATGAGCAGTACTTC. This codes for CASNQAGGFYEQYF.

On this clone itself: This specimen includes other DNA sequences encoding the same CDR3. In nucleotides, the CDR3 is TGTGCCAGCAGCTTAGAATTCTCGTACGAGCAGTACTTC. It translates to CASSLEFSYEQYF. V gene TRBV11-2 combines with J gene TRBJ2-7; unclear D gene. V was pared by 0 bases and J by 4 bases, with 7 bases between. The CDR3 is 13 amino acids. Germline-derived CDR1 and CDR2 are SGHAT and FQNNGV.

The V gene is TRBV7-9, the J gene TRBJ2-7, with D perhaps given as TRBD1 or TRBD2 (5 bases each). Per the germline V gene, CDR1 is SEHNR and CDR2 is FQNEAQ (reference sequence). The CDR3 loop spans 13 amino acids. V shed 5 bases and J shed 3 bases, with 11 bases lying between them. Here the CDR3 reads CASSLGTNYEQYF. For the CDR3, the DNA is TGTGCCAGCAGCCTAGGGACGAACTACGAGCAGTACTTC.

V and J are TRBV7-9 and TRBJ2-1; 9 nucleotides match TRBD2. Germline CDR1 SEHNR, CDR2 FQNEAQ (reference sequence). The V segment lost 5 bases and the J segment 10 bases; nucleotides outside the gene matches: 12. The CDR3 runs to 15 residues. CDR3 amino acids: CASSTGTSFTEEQFF. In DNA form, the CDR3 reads TGTGCCAGCAGCACCGGGACTAGCTTCACGGAGGAGCAGTTCTTC.

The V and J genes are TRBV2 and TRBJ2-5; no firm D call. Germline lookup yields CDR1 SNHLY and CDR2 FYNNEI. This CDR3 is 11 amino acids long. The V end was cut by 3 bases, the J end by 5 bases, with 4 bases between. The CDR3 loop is CASSEGETQYF. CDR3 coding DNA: TGTGCCAGCAGTGAGGGCGAGACCCAGTACTTC.